What follows are 21 T cell receptor beta chains derived from one specimen sequenced in a study of radiotherapy plus CTLA-4 blockade in lung cancer. TCRdb keeps only in-frame clones here, not all; method: immunoSEQ multiplex PCR. The sample has 35,000 to 50,000 clones, over 60% seen once; the top ten hold roughly a quarter. This material consisted of peripheral blood, taken from a patient treated with radiotherapy plus ipilimumab. These receptors originate from a human donor with non-small cell lung cancer who had a partial response to radiotherapy plus ipilimumab.

V gene TRBV23-1 combines with J gene TRBJ2-7; 8 bases are shared with TRBD2. TRBV23-1 is known as an ORF, though its function is uncertain. There are 18 residues in the CDR3. V lost 8 bases and J lost 4; bases outside the gene matches: 22. CDR3 bases: TGCGCCAGCCATAGGCGGATTGGCGGGGGCCGGGAGGGATACGAGCAGTACTTC. This translates into CASHRRIGGGREGYEQYF.

The rearrangement joins TRBV7-9 to TRBJ1-3, with 7 nucleotides matching TRBD1. J lost 2 bases, V lost 3 bases, and 1 base had no gene match. This CDR3 has 14 residues. From germline, CDR1 is SEHNR and CDR2 FQNEAQ (reference sequence). CDR3 DNA sequence: TGTGCCAGCAGCTTCGGACAGGCTGGAAACACCATATATTTT. This gives the protein CASSFGQAGNTIYF.

This chain joins TRBV5-1 and TRBJ2-3; TRBD2 aligns across 9 bases. Germline trimming cut 5 bases from V and 2 bases from J; bases unmatched to any gene: 9. Germline V gives CDR1 SGHRS, CDR2 YFSETQ. The CDR3 is 16 residues long. The CDR3 DNA reads TGCGCCAGCAGTGCTAGCGGGGAAGCCGCCACAGATACGCAGTATTTT. It encodes CASSASGEAATDTQYF.

DNA for the CDR3: TGTGCCAGCTCACCAGGTGGCAGGGATCAGCCCCAGCATTTT. Encoded protein: CASSPGGRDQPQHF. The chain couples TRBV18 to TRBJ1-5; TRBD1 is a possible D gene (5 bases). Germline CDR1 is KGHSH and CDR2 is LQKENI. The CDR3 totals 14 residues. The V end lost 2 bases, the J end lost 5 bases, and 10 bases lay between the germline ends.

This chain connects TRBV7-9 to TRBJ1-3; no definite D call. The CDR3 covers 14 residues. The ends were cut back, 4 bases at V and 7 bases at J, with 14 bases in the middle. CDR1 is SEHNR, CDR2 FQNEAQ, per germline (reference sequence). CDR3 bases: TGTGCCAGCAGCTCTGGGAGGTACTGGAACACCATATATTTT. Protein product: CASSSGRYWNTIYF.

The gene calls are TRBV6-4 and TRBJ2-1; 13 bases line up with TRBD2. This CDR3 region has 15 residues. V shed 3 bases, J shed 9 bases, and the junction held 5 bases outside the gene matches. Germline V CDR1 and CDR2: MRHNA, SNTAGT. Here the CDR3 DNA reads TGTGCCAGCAGTGAACAACTAGCGGGAGGGAGTGAGCAGTTCTTC. Protein product: CASSEQLAGGSEQFF.

This clone was found a few times. The rearrangement links TRBV11-3 to TRBJ2-1, with 8 nucleotides matching TRBD2. Looked up from germline, CDR1 is SGHNT and CDR2 is YENEEA. The junction had 13 bases not matched to a gene; V was cut back by 5 bases and J by 4 bases. This CDR3 is built from 17 residues. CDR3 DNA sequence: TGTGCCAGCAGCCCGGGAGTAGCGGGGTCGGCGTACAATGAGCAGTTCTTC. Residues: CASSPGVAGSAYNEQFF.

The chain carries TRBV4-2 and TRBJ2-3; the match to TRBD2 covers 11 bases. Germline CDR1 is LGHNA and CDR2 is YNFKEQ. V lost 1 base and J lost 6; bases outside the gene matches: 6. The CDR3 is 16 residues long. CDR3 nucleotide sequence: TGTGCCAGCAGCCAAGGGAGTAGCGGGGGGGCCGATACGCAGTATTTT. This encodes CASSQGSSGGADTQYF.

This clone was counted a single time. The chain uses TRBV19 and TRBJ2-7; D is unclear. The germline V gene encodes CDR1 LNHDA and CDR2 SQIVND (reference sequence). CDR3 length equals 14 residues. Trimming pared 3 bases from V and 0 bases from J, leaving 9 bases between. The CDR3 loop reads CASSITSYSYEQYF. In DNA form, the CDR3 reads TGTGCCAGTAGTATTACGAGCTACTCCTACGAGCAGTACTTC.

This chain links TRBV6-1 with TRBJ2-3; TRBD1 is a possible D gene (5 bases). V shed 1 base and J shed 4 bases, with 6 bases lying between them. CDR3 size: 13 residues. The germline CDR1 and CDR2 sequences are MNHNS and SASEGT. This chain's CDR3 is CASSEGGSDTQYF. The CDR3 nucleotides are TGTGCCAGCAGTGAAGGGGGCTCAGATACGCAGTATTTT.

The chain combines TRBV7-9 with TRBJ1-4, with a tentative D call TRBD1 (5 bases). The germline gives CDR1 SEHNR, CDR2 FQNEAQ (reference sequence). There are 13 residues in the CDR3. Trimming left V 1 base short and J 5 bases short, with 5 bases between. The CDR3 DNA follows: TGTGCCAGCAGCTTAGACAGGAATGAAAAACTGTTTTTT. Amino acid sequence: CASSLDRNEKLFF.

This clone was recorded a few times. The chain recombines TRBV4-1 with TRBJ2-1; 13 nucleotides agree with TRBD2. Germline trimming cut 4 bases from V and 0 bases from J; bases unmatched to any gene: 9. Germline V lookup: CDR1 MGHRA, CDR2 YSYEKL. This CDR3 comprises 19 residues. The CDR3 nucleotides are TGCGCCAGCAGCCTATCGGGACTAGCGGGGTTAAACTCCTACAATGAGCAGTTCTTC. It is translated as CASSLSGLAGLNSYNEQFF.

The chain carries TRBV12-5 and TRBJ1-2, with TRBD1 matching over 9 bases. The J segment lost 4 bases and the V segment lost 6 bases, leaving 9 bases of the junction unmatched. In germline, CDR1 is LGHNT, CDR2 FRNRAP. The CDR3 extends over 15 amino acids. The CDR3 bases are TGTGCTAGTGGACCAACCGGGACAGGGTCCTATGGCTACACCTTC. Translated, it gives CASGPTGTGSYGYTF.

The chain uses TRBV4-2 and TRBJ2-7; a possible D gene is TRBD2 (5 bases). V was trimmed by 4 bases and J by 0 bases, leaving 13 bases between them. The germline V gene encodes CDR1 LGHNA and CDR2 YNFKEQ. There are 15 residues in the CDR3. CDR3 DNA: TGTGCCAGCAGCCCCCAGAGGGTTGGCTCCTACGAGCAGTACTTC. Amino acids: CASSPQRVGSYEQYF.

The chain employs TRBV30 and TRBJ2-5; TRBD1 is a possible D gene (6 bases). The V and J ends lost 8 bases and 3 bases respectively, with 16 bases between them. Germline V gene lookup returns CDR1 GTSNPN and CDR2 SVGIG (reference sequence). The CDR3 totals 13 residues. Here the CDR3 reads CAGSRAGEETQYF. In DNA form, the CDR3 reads TGTGCCGGATCGAGGGCAGGGGAAGAGACCCAGTACTTC.

This chain connects TRBV7-9 to TRBJ2-3; a possible D gene is TRBD2 (6 bases). Germline CDR1 SEHNR, CDR2 FQNEAQ (reference sequence). Trimming pared 8 bases from V and 0 bases from J, leaving 12 bases between. This CDR3 contains 14 residues. The CDR3 DNA reads TGTGCCAGCCTAGTAGCGGTGAGCACAGATACGCAGTATTTT. This codes for CASLVAVSTDTQYF.

By its share, this clone is medium-sized. This chain links TRBV7-3 with TRBJ2-3, with TRBD2 matching over 14 bases. Trimming cost V 5 bases and J 5 bases; bases outside gene matches: 3. The CDR3 runs to 15 residues. The germline V gene has CDR1 SGHTA and CDR2 FQGTGA. The CDR3 loop reads CASSRLAGGEDTQYF. DNA of the CDR3: TGTGCCAGCAGCCGACTAGCGGGAGGGGAAGATACGCAGTATTTT.

This clone appeared once. This chain connects TRBV9 to TRBJ2-1; 7 bases are a match to TRBD2. V shed 3 bases and J 9 bases; nucleotides not matched to a gene: 12. The CDR3 length is 15 residues. Germline assignment: CDR1 SGDLS and CDR2 YYNGEE. DNA of the CDR3: TGTGCCAGCAGCGCAGAGGGAACTAGCGTCGGTGAGCAGTTCTTC. This encodes CASSAEGTSVGEQFF.

This chain links TRBV30 with TRBJ1-6, with D possibly being TRBD1 (6 bases). Trimming pared 0 bases from V and 6 bases from J, leaving 12 bases between. The germline CDR1 and CDR2 sequences are GTSNPN and SVGIG (reference sequence). CDR3 length equals 15 residues. DNA of the CDR3: TGTGCCTGGAGTGTCGGGGGGCGAAGTAATTCACCCCTCCACTTT. It translates to CAWSVGGRSNSPLHF.

The rearrangement uses TRBV11-2 and TRBJ1-4, with 8 nucleotides matching TRBD1. The CDR3 spans 15 residues. CDR1 and CDR2 from the germline V gene are SGHAT and FQNNGV. V lost 5 bases to trimming and J lost 4 bases; unmatched junction nucleotides: 6. Written as DNA, the CDR3 is TGTGCCAGCAGCGCAAACAGGGGGTTTAATGAAAAACTGTTTTTT. Its translation is CASSANRGFNEKLFF.

CDR3 sequence: CASSPGTEAFF. As DNA, the CDR3 is TGTGCCAGCAGCCCAGGGACTGAAGCTTTCTTT. The chain couples TRBV11-1 to TRBJ1-1, with D maybe TRBD1 (5 bases). V was trimmed by 5 bases and J by 5 bases, leaving 6 bases between them. In germline, CDR1 is SGHAT, CDR2 FQDESV (reference sequence). This CDR3 has 11 amino acids.